The 22 T cell receptor beta chains reported below all come from one sample, sequenced in a study of blood T cells in healthy people across ages. The use of a sample-barcoded 5' primer and a J-beta primer mix characterized a second PCR of roughly 6 to 11 cycles. One entry per CDR3 protein results from TCRdb running MiXCR on the 5' RACE reads. This sample has approximately 1.5 million distinct CDR3 sequences, with around 40% found just once. The sequencing sample was made of blood. The receptors originated from a woman between 18 and 30 years old in good health.

The chain joins TRBV9 to TRBJ2-3; maybe TRBD2 (5 bases). This CDR3 has 16 residues. Germline CDR1 reads SGDLS; CDR2 reads YYNGEE. V gave up 0 bases and J gave up 4 bases, with 15 bases separating them. In DNA, the CDR3 is TGTGCCAGCAGCGTAGGCGGTGGGAGAGGCGCAGATACGCAGTATTTT. Translation gives CASSVGGGRGADTQYF.

For this clonotype: Possible read error: a much larger clone is one base away. The chain recombines TRBV20-1 with TRBJ2-4; TRBD2 agrees at 8 bases. Unmatched junction bases numbered 11, after V lost 6 bases and J lost 13 bases. The CDR3 has 12 amino acids. The germline CDR1 and CDR2 sequences are DFQATT and SNEGSKA (reference sequence). In DNA form, the CDR3 reads TGCAGTGCCGCGGGGGGAACCTACAAGCAGTACTTC. Amino acid sequence: CSAAGGTYKQYF.

There are a few counts of this clonotype. V is TRBV7-9 and J is TRBJ1-2; D unclear. Trimming removed 3 bases from V and 8 bases from J, with 13 bases in between. Germline CDR1 and CDR2: SEHNR and FQNEAQ (reference sequence). The CDR3 sequence is 13 residues long. The CDR3 protein is CASSFIMASGYTF. In nucleotides, the CDR3 is TGTGCCAGCAGCTTTATCATGGCTAGCGGCTACACCTTC.

The chain has TRBV28 and TRBJ2-3; weak D call: TRBD1 (7 bases). Germline CDR1 reads MDHEN; CDR2 reads SYDVKM. The V end lost 8 bases, the J end lost 9 bases, and 18 bases lay between the germline ends. The length of the CDR3 is 13 residues. The DNA of the CDR3 is TGTGCCAGCGGTCCCAGGGGGGAGAGGACGCAGTATTTT. Its protein product is CASGPRGERTQYF.

This clonotype was found a few times. This rearrangement joins TRBV4-3 to TRBJ1-2; D unresolved. Germline CDR1 LGHNA, CDR2 YSLEER. This CDR3 is 13 amino acids long. V shed 3 bases and J shed 4 bases, with 9 bases lying between them. CDR3 loop: CASSHEVGYGYTF. CDR3 bases: TGCGCCAGCAGCCACGAAGTTGGCTATGGCTACACCTTC.

This rearrangement joins TRBV12-3 or TRBV12-4 to TRBJ1-1; D might be TRBD1 (5 bases). The ends were cut back, 3 bases at V and 1 base at J, with 15 bases in the middle. The CDR3 totals 16 residues. The CDR3 bases are TGTGCCAGCAGTTTGGGGGTCGGACCCAGGAACACTGAAGCTTTCTTT. It translates to CASSLGVGPRNTEAFF.

V is TRBV24-1 and J is TRBJ2-2; 9 bases are a match to TRBD1. The CDR3 sequence is 16 residues long. Germline V gives CDR1 KGHDR, CDR2 SFDVKD. With V trimmed by 4 bases and J by 5 bases, 7 bases remained unmatched. The CDR3 here is CATSDWTGAETGELFF. CDR3 in DNA: TGTGCCACCAGTGACTGGACAGGGGCAGAGACCGGGGAGCTGTTTTTT.

This clonotype showed up just a few times. This sequence joins TRBV29-1 and TRBJ1-2; no clear D gene. The CDR3 is made up of 15 amino acids. The V end lost 3 bases, the J end lost 3 bases, and 17 bases lay between the germline ends. Germline CDR1 SQVTM, CDR2 ANQGSEA. DNA of the CDR3: TGCAGCGTTGATAGGGCCCCCTCTGTTTACTATGGCTACACCTTC. It translates to CSVDRAPSVYYGYTF.

This clonotype was found once. V usage is TRBV7-2 and J usage is TRBJ2-3; TRBD2 matches at 10 bases. This CDR3 has 18 amino acids. V dropped 5 bases and J dropped 2; count of bases not matched to a gene: 13. Germline loops: CDR1 SGHTA, CDR2 FQGNSA. The CDR3 DNA follows: TGTGCCAGCAGCCCCAGCAGGCTAGCGGGAGATCCCACAGATACGCAGTATTTT. It yields the protein CASSPSRLAGDPTDTQYF. Variable domain in full (rest from reference TRBV7-2 and TRBJ2-3): GAGVSQSPSNKVTEKGKDVELRCDPISGHTALYWYRQSLGQGLEFLIYFQGNSAPDKSGLPSDRFSAERTGGSVSTLTIQRTQQEDSAVYLCASSPSRLAGDPTDTQYFGPGTRLTVL.

This clonotype was observed a few times. The chain links TRBV29-1 to TRBJ2-7; D is possibly TRBD1 or TRBD2 (5 bases each). CDR3 length: 13 amino acids. Per the germline V gene, CDR1 is SQVTM and CDR2 is ANQGSEA. V dropped 4 bases and J dropped 2 bases, with 12 bases sitting between them. The CDR3 spells CSVGGRTTYEQYF. CDR3 DNA sequence: TGCAGCGTTGGAGGGCGGACAACCTACGAGCAGTACTTC.

This rearrangement joins TRBV20-1 to TRBJ2-5; TRBD1 agrees at 8 bases. Matching the DNA end better, TRBJ2-7 makes the J call doubtful. There are 12 residues in the CDR3. CDR1 and CDR2 (germline): DFQATT, SNEGSKA (reference sequence). The CDR3 sequence: CSAWTGNYEQYF. CDR3 in DNA: TGCAGTGCTTGGACAGGGAACTACGAGCAGTACTTC.

The chain uses TRBV25-1 and TRBJ1-4, with D possibly being TRBD1 (5 bases). V was clipped by 0 bases and J by 10 bases, with 15 bases between them. CDR1 is MGHDK and CDR2 is SYGVNS in the germline V gene. CDR3 size: 15 residues. The CDR3 region is CASSEYGAGLAKLFF. DNA of the CDR3: TGTGCCAGCAGTGAATATGGGGCAGGCTTGGCAAAACTGTTTTTT.

V usage is TRBV18 and J usage is TRBJ2-1; D is perhaps TRBD1 (7 bases). The CDR3 has 17 residues. Germline CDR1 and CDR2: KGHSH and LQKENI. The V and J ends lost 3 bases and 0 bases respectively, with 15 bases between them. Here the CDR3 reads CASSPRQGGSSYNEQFF. CDR3 in DNA: TGTGCCAGCTCACCTCGCCAGGGGGGCAGCTCCTACAATGAGCAGTTCTTC.

In its sample, this clonotype was seen once. V is TRBV7-2 and J is TRBJ2-3; D might be TRBD2 (6 bases). The CDR3 extends over 17 amino acids. With 1 base removed from V and 3 bases from J, the gap between germline ends came to 17 bases. Germline lookup yields CDR1 SGHTA and CDR2 FQGNSA. The chain's CDR3 is CASSLVCSGGRTDTQYF. The CDR3 DNA reads as TGTGCCAGCAGCTTAGTGTGTAGCGGAGGCCGAACAGATACGCAGTATTTT.

This clonotype was observed a single time. The gene calls are TRBV27 and TRBJ1-5; D is unresolved. The V gene's germline CDR1 is MNHEY and CDR2 SMNVEV (reference sequence). Between the trimmed V and J ends, which lost 4 bases and 3 bases, there was a span of 19 bases. CDR3 size: 17 residues. The CDR3 loop is CASSSLVGAGLNQPQHF. In nucleotides, the CDR3 is TGTGCCAGCAGTTCCCTCGTGGGCGCCGGACTCAATCAGCCCCAGCATTTT.

CDR3 amino acids: CSARSLGLESSEQYF. The CDR3 DNA sequence: TGCAGTGCTAGATCCCTGGGACTAGAAAGTTCCGAGCAGTACTTC. This chain uses TRBV20-1 with TRBJ2-4; 8 bases are shared with TRBD2. With the DNA end fitting TRBJ2-7 better, the J assignment may be wrong. The CDR3 runs 15 residues. The germline gives CDR1 DFQATT, CDR2 SNEGSKA (reference sequence).

The chain links TRBV20-1 to TRBJ1-4; a possible D gene is TRBD1 (5 bases). Germline CDR1 and CDR2: DFQATT and SNEGSKA (reference sequence). This CDR3 comprises 14 residues. Trimming stripped 3 bases from V and 8 bases from J, with 16 bases between. CDR3 loop: CSASRAGIYEKLFF. The CDR3 bases are TGCAGTGCTAGCCGTGCAGGGATCTACGAAAAACTGTTTTTT.

V usage is TRBV10-3 and J usage is TRBJ2-1; TRBD1 aligns across 9 bases. The CDR3 runs to 15 residues. The V segment lost 8 bases and the J segment 1 base; nucleotides outside the gene matches: 6. Germline V gene sequence: CDR1 ENHRY, CDR2 SYGVKD. CDR3 sequence (DNA): TGTGCCATCTTTGACGGGACAGGGTCCTACAATGAGCAGTTCTTC. It encodes CAIFDGTGSYNEQFF.

This chain uses TRBV9 with TRBJ2-1, with 7 nucleotides matching TRBD2. From germline, CDR1 is SGDLS and CDR2 YYNGEE. V shed 0 bases and J 2 bases; nucleotides not matched to a gene: 14. This CDR3 spans 19 amino acids. The CDR3 loop is CASSVGPREASGPYNEQFF. The DNA of the CDR3 is TGTGCCAGCAGCGTAGGGCCTCGGGAGGCCAGCGGCCCCTACAATGAGCAGTTCTTC.

As concerns this clonotype: A much larger clone lies one base from this, so it may be a read error. The rearrangement links TRBV27 to TRBJ2-1; D call uncertain. This CDR3 has 12 amino acids. With 6 bases removed from V and 6 bases from J, the gap between germline ends came to 9 bases. Germline assignment: CDR1 MNHEY and CDR2 SMNVEV (reference sequence). The CDR3 reads CASRRRTNEQFF. Written as DNA, the CDR3 is TGTGCCAGCAGAAGACGGACCAATGAGCAGTTCTTC.

The chain joins TRBV6-5 to TRBJ2-2; no definite D call. CDR1 is MNHEY and CDR2 is SVGAGI in the germline V gene. This CDR3 is 14 amino acids long. The V end was cut by 0 bases, the J end by 6 bases, with 8 bases between. The CDR3 is CASSYSNNPGELFF. The CDR3 DNA is TGTGCCAGCAGTTACTCGAACAACCCCGGGGAGCTGTTTTTT.

The V gene is TRBV4-2, the J gene TRBJ2-7, with unresolved D. The CDR3 has 14 amino acids. V lost 1 base and J lost 4, with 11 bases in between. Germline V lookup: CDR1 LGHNA, CDR2 YNFKEQ. The CDR3 protein is CASSQVARSYEQYF. The CDR3 DNA is TGTGCCAGCAGCCAAGTGGCCAGGAGTTACGAGCAGTACTTC.